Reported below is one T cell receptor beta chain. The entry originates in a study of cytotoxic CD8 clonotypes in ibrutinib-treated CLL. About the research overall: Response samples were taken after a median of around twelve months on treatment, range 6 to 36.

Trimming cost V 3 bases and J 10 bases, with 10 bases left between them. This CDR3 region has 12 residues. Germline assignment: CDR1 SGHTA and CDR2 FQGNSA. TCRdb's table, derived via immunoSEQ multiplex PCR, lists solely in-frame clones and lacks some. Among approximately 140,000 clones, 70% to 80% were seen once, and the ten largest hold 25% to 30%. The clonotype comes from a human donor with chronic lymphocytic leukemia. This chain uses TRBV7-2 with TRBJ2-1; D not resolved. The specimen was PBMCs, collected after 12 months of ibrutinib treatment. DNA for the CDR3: TGTGCCAGCAGCTTGCTTACGAGGGAGCAGTTCTTC. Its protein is CASSLLTREQFF.